The present T cell receptor beta chain was sequenced within a study of blood T cell repertoires in COVID-19 (dated by TCRdb to about 2020). Describing the broader study: Collaborator samples came from the United States, Italy and Spain and covered acute and convalescent phases of COVID-19. A freely available public database, intended as a resource for researchers studying the immune response to SARS-CoV-2, is where the repertoires were released. Nearly every sample came with metadata listing a de-identified subject ID, COVID-19 status, age in years and sex. The samples were drawn from the first 160 participants of the ongoing ImmuneRACE study and from 950 to 1,500 subjects provided by 6 global collaborators. The prospective study material was composed of cDNA or gDNA derived from T cells, B-cell-depleted T cells, or PBMCs. HLA class I and class II types, where available, came from metadata supplied by the sample provider rather than from assay-based typing. Subjects who had been exposed to COVID-19, were actively infected with it, or had recovered from it provided the deeply sampled blood TCRbeta repertoires that made up the dataset. Overall results and qualifications from the work: The quantity of clinical and demographic metadata differed by source and by participant and was supplied without curation.

The germline V gene (reference sequence) sets CDR1 to GTSNPN and CDR2 to SVGIG. Here V drops 1 base and J drops 5 bases, and the junction holds 7 bases not matched to any gene. The CDR3 covers 15 residues, taking in both the cysteine and the phenylalanine. The entry retains the CDR3 DNA only, 45 bases that are in frame from base 1. The immunoSEQ Assay, a bias-controlled multiplex PCR, was used to amplify TCRbeta CDR3 regions from genomic DNA. Regarding the original processing steps: Nucleated cell counts per sample were estimated from amplification of reference gene primers within the assay. Sequence reads were collapsed and filtered to measure the absolute abundance of every unique TCRbeta CDR3 rearrangement. For each sample, productive Simpson clonality was calculated by taking the square root of Simpson's diversity index across productive rearrangements. Sourced from immuneACCESS, this table was stored by TCRdb with only in-frame sequences that have V and J called. A share of the clones is absent; for the studies checked, an unresolved V gene accounts for under half, and the remainder has no known explanation. That table supplies the V and J calls and clone size; D and trimming were determined from the DNA. The sample includes over 200,000 clones, with roughly 88% observed a single time. The ten most abundant clones make up 2% to 2.5% of the sample.

Enrolling through a virtual design, the prospective study's participants ranged in age from roughly 18 to 90 years and lived across around 25 United States geographic areas. Cohort assignment in the prospective study relied on participant-reported clinical history from a screening survey and a study questionnaire. Mobile phlebotomists in the prospective study collected whole blood, serum and a nasopharyngeal or oropharyngeal swab from every participant. Additional blood draws and questionnaires over an approximately two-month period could optionally be provided by prospective study participants. Prospective study blood samples were shipped either frozen or at room temperature before DNA extraction. On this clone: The antigen this receptor binds is unknown. The record has no base qualities; no much larger clone is one base away.

This receptor chain uses TRBV30 and TRBJ1-4, with TRBD1 matching 7 junction bases. This TCR was sampled from a woman between 40 and 50 years old with acute COVID-19. What was sequenced was PBMCs or T cells enriched from blood (not recorded which). In nucleotide form, the sequence is TGTGCCTGGAGTGGAAGAAGGACAGGAAATGAAAAACTGTTTTTT. It translates to CAWSGRRTGNEKLFF.